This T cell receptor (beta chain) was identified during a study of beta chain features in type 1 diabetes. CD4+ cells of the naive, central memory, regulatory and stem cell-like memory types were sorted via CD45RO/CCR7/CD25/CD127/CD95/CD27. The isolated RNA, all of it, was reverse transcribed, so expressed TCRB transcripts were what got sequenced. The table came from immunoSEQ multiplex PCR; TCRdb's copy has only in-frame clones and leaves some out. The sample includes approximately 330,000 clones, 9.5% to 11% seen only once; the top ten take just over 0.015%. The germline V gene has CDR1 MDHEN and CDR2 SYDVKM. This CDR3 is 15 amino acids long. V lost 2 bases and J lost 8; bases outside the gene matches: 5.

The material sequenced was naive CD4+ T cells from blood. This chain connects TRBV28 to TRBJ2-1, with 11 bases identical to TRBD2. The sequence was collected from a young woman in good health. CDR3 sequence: CASSLVAGGRYEQFF. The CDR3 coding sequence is TGTGCCAGCAGTTTAGTAGCGGGAGGGCGGTATGAGCAGTTCTTC.